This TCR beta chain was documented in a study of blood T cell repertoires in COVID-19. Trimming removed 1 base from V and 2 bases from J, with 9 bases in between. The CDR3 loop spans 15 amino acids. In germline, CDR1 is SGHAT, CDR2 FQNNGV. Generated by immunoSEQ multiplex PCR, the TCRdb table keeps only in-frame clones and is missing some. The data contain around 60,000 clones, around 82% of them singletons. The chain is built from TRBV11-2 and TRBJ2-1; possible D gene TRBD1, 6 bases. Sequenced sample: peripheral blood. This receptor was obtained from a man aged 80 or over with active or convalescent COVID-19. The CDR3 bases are TGTGCCAGCAGCTTAGGGGGGCCTACCTACAATGAGCAGTTCTTC. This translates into CASSLGGPTYNEQFF.